This T cell receptor (beta chain) comes out of a study of vaccination effects on CD4 cells after COVID-19 (dated 2022 in TCRdb). Concerning the study at large: Each participant got two doses of an mRNA SARS-CoV-2 vaccine, either BNT162b2 or mRNA-1273. The study compared SARS-CoV-2 spike-specific CD4+ TCR repertoires before and after mRNA vaccination in COVID-19 convalescent patients and infection-naive vaccine recipients. Altogether, over 9 COVID-19 convalescent patients and a handful of SARS-CoV-2-naive healthy vaccine recipients made up the full study. Cultures from other donors in the study were sequenced using the Oncomine TCR Beta short-read assay on an Illumina iSeq 100.

What the authors observed across the whole study: The study was limited by a small number of convalescent patients, and early post-infection timepoints were lacking. In healthy vaccine recipients, vaccine-induced clones were almost all SARS-CoV-2 mono-reactive, with only 1 of 255 cross-reactive with common cold coronaviruses. Clones induced by infection and clones induced by vaccination both contracted markedly at late timepoints after vaccination, which fits with T cell responses waning over time.

The CDR3 has 16 amino acids, counting the end cysteine and phenylalanine. Just CDR3 DNA is preserved here, 48 bases in frame from base 1. The V end loses 1 base and the J end loses 4 bases, and a stretch of 14 bases separates them. Via the germline V gene, CDR1 is SGHDN and CDR2 FVKESK. Preparation of the library involved the immunoSEQ multiplex PCR assay. DNA from the cultured and isolated CD4+ T cells underwent TCR beta CDR3 sequencing. As for how the authors treated the data: Non-productive TCR sequences were discarded, and reads were trimmed to the CDR3 region, with only CDR3s of 7 or more amino acids retained. The MANAFEST web app was used to pick out antigen-specific clonotypes by comparing their expansion in peptide wells with that in reference cultures. To be called positive, a clone needed expansion at FDR<0.05 compared with the reference and with all other wells, an odds ratio greater than 5, and a frequency greater than 0.1% in two replicate wells. A clonotype was called cross-reactive if it was significantly expanded both in SARS-CoV-2 spike wells and in at least one common cold coronavirus spike condition. Levenshtein distance calculated with the stringdist R package was used to assess CDR3 similarity, and unrooted trees were constructed with ape in R 3.6.1. Held by TCRdb, this immuneACCESS table contains in-frame sequences only and omits some clones. Under half of the omission traces to an unresolved V gene where checked; the cause of the rest is unknown. D and trimming come from the DNA, and the V and J calls and clone size come from that table. This sample comprises around 63,000 clones, around 75% of them detected only once. The ten biggest clones cover 3.7% of the sample.

In the ViraFEST assay, PBMC were stimulated with viral peptide pools, and antigen-specific CD4+ T cell clonotypes were then identified by expansion using TCR sequencing. After around ten days of culture, CD4+ T cells were isolated with the EasySep CD4+ T cell isolation kit. The absence of prior SARS-CoV-2 infection in healthy vaccine recipients was confirmed by negative nucleocapsid antibodies before and after vaccination. Some 2 million PBMC per well were cultured in IMDM with around 5.3% human AB serum, roughly 10 IU/ml IL-2 and gentamicin, plus 10 ug/ml peptides. On days 3 and 7, half of the culture medium was replaced with fresh IL-2-containing medium. Unless noted otherwise, every peptide stimulation condition was cultured in triplicate wells. PBMC were separated from whole blood using Ficoll-Paque Plus gradient centrifugation and were then either cryopreserved at -140C or used fresh. The overlapping peptide pools covered the spike proteins of SARS-CoV-2 as well as those of the common cold coronaviruses HCoV-NL63, HCoV-OC43 and HCoV-229E. The QIAamp micro DNA kit was used to extract genomic DNA from the cultured CD4+ T cells.

Comment on this clone: Its antigen remains undetermined. No base qualities exist here, and no much larger clone lies one base off it.

This receptor chain uses TRBV14 and TRBJ1-3; the D gene cannot be resolved reliably. Sequenced here: CD4+ T cells from PBMCs cultured with HCoV-OC43 spike peptides, sampled before COVID-19 vaccination. This specimen's cell subset or site label, per the study, means: HCoV-OC43 spike overlapping peptide pool stimulation. The TCR originated in a human donor who received a COVID-19 vaccine. The base sequence is TGTGCCAGCAGCCAAGCCGTCGGAAGCTTAGGAAACACCATATATTTT. This encodes CASSQAVGSLGNTIYF.